The rows below give T cell receptor beta chains drawn from one sample of a study of early T cells in non-severe SARS-CoV-2 infection. TCRdb called the 5' RACE reads again in MiXCR, with one record for every CDR3 protein. The table lists tens of thousands of distinct CDR3 sequences, 3.5% to 4% of them singletons. The material sequenced was whole blood. These receptors came from an adult who was a healthcare worker with PCR-confirmed SARS-CoV-2 infection or an uninfected control (not recorded which). Both conserved end residues are part of each CDR3. D genes are given only for firm matches. A clone size is listed for some rows: how often the clone was seen (once, few, many), or a class if it is expanded.

d_gene	v_gene	abundance	j_gene	CDR3aa	CDR3nt
TRBD2	TRBV19	many	TRBJ2-1	CASSISASGYNEQFF	TGTGCCAGTAGTATATCGGCTAGCGGATACAATGAGCAGTTCTTC
TRBD1	TRBV28	.	TRBJ1-5	CASSGDSELDQPQHF	TGTGCCAGCAGTGGGGACAGCGAACTCGATCAGCCCCAGCATTTT
.	TRBV28	many	TRBJ1-1	CASSFRMNTEAFF	TGTGCCAGCAGTTTTAGGATGAACACTGAAGCTTTCTTT
.	TRBV7-3	.	TRBJ1-2	CASSTQPNYGYTF	TGTGCCAGCAGTACCCAGCCCAACTATGGCTACACCTTC
.	TRBV12-3/TRBV12-4	many	TRBJ1-2	CASSRGTTSGYTF	TGTGCCAGCAGCAGAGGGACAACCTCGGGCTACACCTTC
.	TRBV21-1	few	TRBJ2-3	CASSARTGTQNTQYF	TGTGCCAGCAGCGCGCGAACCGGGACACAAAATACGCAGTATTTT
TRBD1	TRBV6-5	many	TRBJ1-2	CASKGQKLDGYTF	TGTGCCAGCAAGGGACAGAAGTTGGACGGCTACACCTTC
TRBD1	TRBV12-3/TRBV12-4	many	TRBJ2-2	CASSLYGWTGGNTGELFF	TGTGCCAGCAGTTTATATGGTTGGACAGGGGGCAACACCGGGGAGCTGTTTTTT
.	TRBV5-1	.	TRBJ2-3	CASRRDTDTQYF	TGCGCCAGCAGGAGGGACACAGATACGCAGTATTTT
.	TRBV7-2	few	TRBJ2-1	CASSLWAYNEQFF	TGTGCCAGCAGCTTATGGGCTTACAATGAGCAGTTCTTC
.	TRBV7-2	.	TRBJ2-2	CASSSIRGPNTGELFF	TGTGCCAGCAGCTCGATAAGGGGACCGAACACCGGGGAGCTGTTTTTT
.	TRBV7-9	many	TRBJ2-2	CASSLGLAAGELFF	TGTGCCAGCAGCTTAGGATTAGCTGCCGGGGAGCTGTTTTTT
TRBD1	TRBV11-2	many	TRBJ2-2	CASSPRSGGHHTGELFF	TGTGCCAGCAGCCCGCGGTCAGGGGGACACCACACCGGGGAGCTGTTTTTT
TRBD2	TRBV4-3	few	TRBJ2-1	CASSPTAGTSGKNEQFF	TGCGCCAGCAGCCCGACGGCCGGGACTAGCGGGAAGAATGAGCAGTTCTTC
.	TRBV4-3	few	TRBJ2-3	CASSQFLQLEEYF	TGCGCCAGCAGCCAATTTTTGCAGCTAGAAGAGTATTTT
TRBD1	TRBV19	many	TRBJ1-6	CASSTSTGANSPLHF	TGTGCCAGTAGTACTTCCACAGGGGCTAATTCACCCCTCCACTTT
.	TRBV11-2	.	TRBJ2-7	CASSLAGLASYEQYF	TGTGCCAGCAGCTTAGCCGGACTGGCTAGCTACGAGCAGTACTTC
.	TRBV24-1	.	TRBJ2-5	CATSRRDQETQYF	TGTGCCACCAGTCGGCGTGACCAAGAGACCCAGTACTTC
.	TRBV24-1	many	TRBJ1-2	CATSAASGQGIDGYTF	TGTGCCACCAGTGCTGCCTCAGGGCAGGGGATTGATGGCTACACCTTC
TRBD2	TRBV4-2	many	TRBJ2-1	CASSQDRSGSRYEQFF	TGTGCCAGCAGCCAAGATCGTAGCGGGAGTCGGTATGAGCAGTTCTTC
.	TRBV7-2	many	TRBJ1-1	CASSLELLTELYMNTEAFF	TGTGCCAGCAGCTTAGAGTTATTGACAGAACTGTACATGAACACTGAAGCTTTCTTT
TRBD2	TRBV7-3	.	TRBJ2-2	CASSARTSGRGANTGELFF	TGTGCCAGCAGCGCCCGGACTAGCGGGAGAGGGGCTAACACCGGGGAGCTGTTTTTT
.	TRBV14	many	TRBJ2-3	CASSQGRGTDTQYF	TGTGCCAGCAGCCAAGGAAGGGGCACAGATACGCAGTATTTT
TRBD1	TRBV7-2	many	TRBJ2-6	CASSNNRGRTSGANVLTF	TGTGCCAGCAGCAACAACAGGGGGCGAACGTCTGGGGCCAACGTCCTGACTTTC
.	TRBV7-2	many	TRBJ2-1	CASSLSPTYNEQFF	TGTGCCAGCAGCTTATCTCCAACCTACAATGAGCAGTTCTTC
TRBD2	TRBV29-1	.	TRBJ2-7	CSARLAGGFEQYF	TGCAGCGCCAGACTAGCGGGAGGGTTCGAGCAGTACTTC
TRBD2	TRBV15	many	TRBJ2-1	CATSRVAGAYNEQFF	TGTGCCACCAGCAGAGTAGCGGGGGCCTACAATGAGCAGTTCTTC
.	TRBV11-1	few	TRBJ2-1	CASSLEPSLLDEQFF	TGTGCCAGCAGCTTAGAACCTAGCCTGCTTGATGAGCAGTTCTTC
.	TRBV20-1	many	TRBJ2-1	CSAQEASAFSYNEQFF	TGCAGTGCACAAGAGGCTAGCGCATTCTCCTACAATGAGCAGTTCTTC
TRBD1	TRBV7-8	many	TRBJ1-5	CASRDRGGNQPQHF	TGTGCCAGCAGGGACAGGGGAGGGAATCAGCCCCAGCATTTT
.	TRBV29-1	few	TRBJ1-1	CSVELLGSGNTEAFF	TGCAGCGTTGAATTGCTTGGCAGTGGAAACACTGAAGCTTTCTTT
TRBD2	TRBV4-3	many	TRBJ2-3	CASSQGSGMGYDTQYF	TGCGCCAGCAGCCAAGGTAGCGGGATGGGATACGATACGCAGTATTTT
TRBD1	TRBV29-1	many	TRBJ2-1	CSVERDRVNEQFF	TGCAGCGTTGAACGGGACAGGGTAAATGAGCAGTTCTTC
.	TRBV20-1	many	TRBJ1-5	CSASRSGYSNQPQHF	TGCAGTGCTAGCCGTTCAGGATATAGCAATCAGCCCCAGCATTTT
.	TRBV4-3	many	TRBJ2-2	CASSQDLRDLANTGELFF	TGCGCCAGCAGCCAAGATCTGAGAGACCTAGCGAACACCGGGGAGCTGTTTTTT
.	TRBV29-1	.	TRBJ2-3	CSVGYGTSTDTQYF	TGCAGCGTTGGTTACGGGACGAGCACAGATACGCAGTATTTT
.	TRBV7-2	many	TRBJ2-2	CASSLGTPRSGELFF	TGTGCCAGCAGCTTGGGGACCCCGAGGTCCGGGGAGCTGTTTTTT
.	TRBV29-1	many	TRBJ1-6	CSVAGSPNSPLHF	TGCAGCGTTGCAGGGTCCCCAAATTCACCCCTCCACTTT
.	TRBV6-1	many	TRBJ1-3	CASGFGNTIYF	TGTGCCAGCGGTTTTGGGAACACCATATATTTT
.	TRBV18	many	TRBJ1-5	CASSPDDQPQHF	TGTGCCAGCTCACCGGACGATCAGCCCCAGCATTTT
TRBD2	TRBV10-3	many	TRBJ2-1	CAISEMERERQFF	TGTGCCATCAGTGAGATGGAGCGGGAGAGGCAGTTCTTC
TRBD2	TRBV4-2	many	TRBJ2-1	CASSQEPLGRTSGSYNEQFF	TGTGCCAGCAGCCAAGAACCATTAGGGCGAACTAGCGGGTCCTACAATGAGCAGTTCTTC
TRBD2	TRBV6-4	many	TRBJ2-3	CASSGLAGEDTQYF	TGTGCCAGCAGTGGACTAGCGGGAGAAGATACGCAGTATTTT
.	TRBV29-1	many	TRBJ2-1	CSADQGNYNEQFF	TGCAGTGCGGACCAGGGGAACTACAATGAGCAGTTCTTC
TRBD2	TRBV6-4	many	TRBJ2-1	CASSGTSGSNEQFF	TGTGCCAGCAGTGGGACTAGCGGGAGCAATGAGCAGTTCTTC
TRBD2	TRBV9	many	TRBJ2-3	CASSVDTSGSTDTQYF	TGTGCCAGCAGCGTAGACACTAGCGGAAGCACAGATACGCAGTATTTT
.	TRBV12-5	many	TRBJ2-2	CASGLPPDSGELFF	TGTGCTAGTGGTTTGCCGCCGGATAGTGGGGAGCTGTTTTTT